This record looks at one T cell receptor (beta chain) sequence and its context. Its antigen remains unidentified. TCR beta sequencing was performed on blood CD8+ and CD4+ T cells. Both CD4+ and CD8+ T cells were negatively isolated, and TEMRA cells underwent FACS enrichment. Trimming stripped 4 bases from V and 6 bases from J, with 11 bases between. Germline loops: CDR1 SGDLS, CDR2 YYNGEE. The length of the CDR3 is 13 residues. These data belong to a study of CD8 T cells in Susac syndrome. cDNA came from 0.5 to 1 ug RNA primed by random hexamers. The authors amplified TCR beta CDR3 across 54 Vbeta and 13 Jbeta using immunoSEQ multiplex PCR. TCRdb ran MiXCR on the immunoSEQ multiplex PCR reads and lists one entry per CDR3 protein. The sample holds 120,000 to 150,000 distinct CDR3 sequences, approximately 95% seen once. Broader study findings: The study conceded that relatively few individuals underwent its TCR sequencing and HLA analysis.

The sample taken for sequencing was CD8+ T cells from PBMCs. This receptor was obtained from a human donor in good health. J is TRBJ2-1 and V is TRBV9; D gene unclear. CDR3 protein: CASSPLPVNEQFF. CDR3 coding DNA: TGTGCCAGCAGCCCTTTGCCTGTCAATGAGCAGTTCTTC.